The rows below give T cell receptor beta chains drawn from one sample of a study of response to subunit inactivated influenza vaccine. TCRdb redid the calling of the RT-PCR reads with MiXCR, one entry per CDR3 protein. The repertoire holds 400,000 to 550,000 distinct CDR3 sequences, approximately 24% seen once, with 1.5% to 2% in the top ten. The input for sequencing was CD4+ T cells sorted from PBMCs, taken 5 to 6 days after vaccination. Source of these receptors: a man aged 45 to 65 who received an inactivated influenza vaccine. Each CDR3 is given with its conserved first and last residue. Each record gives: D gene, clone size, J gene, V gene, CDR3 protein, CDR3 DNA. D genes are given only for firm matches. Size tells how often a clone was seen (once, few, many) or the class of an expanded clone, and some rows leave it out.

D gene: NA
clone size: NA
J gene: TRBJ2-5
V gene: TRBV10-3
CDR3 protein: CAISESATETQYF
CDR3 DNA: TGTGCCATCAGTGAGTCAGCGACTGAGACCCAGTACTTC

D gene: NA
clone size: NA
J gene: TRBJ2-5
V gene: TRBV7-2
CDR3 protein: CASSFDRQETQYF
CDR3 DNA: TGTGCCAGCAGCTTTGACAGACAAGAGACCCAGTACTTC

D gene: NA
clone size: NA
J gene: TRBJ1-1
V gene: TRBV4-2
CDR3 protein: CASQTDMNTEAFF
CDR3 DNA: TGTGCCAGCCAAACCGACATGAACACTGAAGCTTTCTTT

D gene: NA
clone size: few
J gene: TRBJ2-7
V gene: TRBV24-1
CDR3 protein: CATSESYEQYF
CDR3 DNA: TGTGCCACCAGTGAAAGTTACGAGCAGTACTTC

D gene: NA
clone size: NA
J gene: TRBJ2-2
V gene: TRBV20-1
CDR3 protein: CSAREEGTTGELFF
CDR3 DNA: TGCAGTGCTAGGGAGGAGGGGACCACCGGGGAGCTGTTTTTT

D gene: NA
clone size: many
J gene: TRBJ2-1
V gene: TRBV29-1
CDR3 protein: CSVEQSDRLNEQFF
CDR3 DNA: TGCAGCGTCGAACAATCCGACAGACTCAATGAGCAGTTCTTC

D gene: TRBD1
clone size: NA
J gene: TRBJ1-1
V gene: TRBV25-1
CDR3 protein: CASSEPGTATEAFF
CDR3 DNA: TGTGCCAGCAGTGAACCAGGGACAGCAACTGAAGCTTTCTTT

D gene: TRBD1
clone size: NA
J gene: TRBJ2-5
V gene: TRBV14
CDR3 protein: CASSQEQGFGETQYF
CDR3 DNA: TGTGCCAGCAGCCAAGAACAGGGGTTCGGAGAGACCCAGTACTTC

D gene: TRBD1
clone size: few
J gene: TRBJ2-7
V gene: TRBV7-8
CDR3 protein: CASSPGQPLMWEQYF
CDR3 DNA: TGTGCCAGCAGCCCGGGACAGCCATTGATGTGGGAGCAGTACTTC

D gene: TRBD1
clone size: NA
J gene: TRBJ2-7
V gene: TRBV5-1
CDR3 protein: CASSLEGRGIEQYF
CDR3 DNA: TGCGCCAGCAGCTTGGAAGGCAGGGGGATCGAGCAGTACTTC

D gene: TRBD1
clone size: NA
J gene: TRBJ1-2
V gene: TRBV30
CDR3 protein: CAWTHLTGGYGYTF
CDR3 DNA: TGTGCCTGGACTCACCTGACAGGGGGATATGGCTACACCTTC

D gene: NA
clone size: few
J gene: TRBJ2-1
V gene: TRBV6-2/TRBV6-3
CDR3 protein: CASSSRGGSPNEQFF
CDR3 DNA: TGTGCCAGCAGCTCTAGGGGGGGCTCCCCCAATGAGCAGTTCTTC

D gene: NA
clone size: few
J gene: TRBJ1-2
V gene: TRBV7-9
CDR3 protein: CASSPGGANYGYTF
CDR3 DNA: TGTGCCAGCAGCCCGGGGGGGGCTAACTATGGCTACACCTTC

D gene: NA
clone size: few
J gene: TRBJ2-1
V gene: TRBV5-1
CDR3 protein: CASSLEVRGRNNEQFF
CDR3 DNA: TGCGCCAGCAGCTTGGAGGTGCGGGGCCGAAACAATGAGCAGTTCTTC

D gene: TRBD2
clone size: few
J gene: TRBJ2-3
V gene: TRBV15
CDR3 protein: CATSSFSEGGGKGDTQYF
CDR3 DNA: TGTGCCACCAGCAGCTTTTCCGAAGGCGGGGGGAAAGGAGATACGCAGTATTTT

D gene: TRBD1
clone size: few
J gene: TRBJ2-1
V gene: TRBV24-1
CDR3 protein: CATRPGQVSEGEQFF
CDR3 DNA: TGTGCCACCAGGCCGGGACAGGTGTCCGAGGGTGAGCAGTTCTTC

D gene: TRBD2
clone size: NA
J gene: TRBJ2-1
V gene: TRBV29-1
CDR3 protein: CSVEPSGSPNEQFF
CDR3 DNA: TGCAGCGTTGAACCTAGCGGGAGTCCCAATGAGCAGTTCTTC

D gene: NA
clone size: NA
J gene: TRBJ2-7
V gene: TRBV5-6
CDR3 protein: CASSLNPGPYEQYF
CDR3 DNA: TGTGCCAGCAGCTTGAACCCGGGACCCTACGAGCAGTACTTC

D gene: NA
clone size: few
J gene: TRBJ2-2
V gene: TRBV13
CDR3 protein: CASSFRGGTGELFF
CDR3 DNA: TGTGCCAGCAGCTTCCGAGGAGGAACCGGGGAGCTGTTTTTT

D gene: TRBD2
clone size: NA
J gene: TRBJ2-1
V gene: TRBV9
CDR3 protein: CASSVTSGRGDEQFF
CDR3 DNA: TGTGCCAGCAGCGTGACTAGCGGGAGAGGCGATGAGCAGTTCTTC

D gene: NA
clone size: NA
J gene: TRBJ1-5
V gene: TRBV20-1
CDR3 protein: CSAGGDNQPQHF
CDR3 DNA: TGCAGTGCGGGGGGCGATAATCAGCCCCAGCATTTT

D gene: NA
clone size: NA
J gene: TRBJ2-3
V gene: TRBV9
CDR3 protein: CASSVVGSTDTQYF
CDR3 DNA: TGTGCCAGCAGCGTAGTCGGATCCACAGATACGCAGTATTTT

D gene: NA
clone size: NA
J gene: TRBJ1-1
V gene: TRBV3-1
CDR3 protein: CASSPWGETEAFF
CDR3 DNA: TGTGCCAGCAGCCCGTGGGGGGAGACTGAAGCTTTCTTT

D gene: NA
clone size: once
J gene: TRBJ2-1
V gene: TRBV6-2/TRBV6-3
CDR3 protein: CASSYLRSGRGEQFF
CDR3 DNA: TGTGCCAGCAGTTACTTGCGGTCTGGCCGCGGCGAGCAGTTCTTC

D gene: TRBD2
clone size: many
J gene: TRBJ2-5
V gene: TRBV29-1
CDR3 protein: CSGLLAGLYQETQYF
CDR3 DNA: TGCAGCGGCTTACTAGCGGGGTTGTACCAAGAGACCCAGTACTTC

D gene: TRBD2
clone size: NA
J gene: TRBJ2-1
V gene: TRBV5-6
CDR3 protein: CASSLFLYWLAENNEQFF
CDR3 DNA: TGTGCCAGCAGCTTGTTTCTCTATTGGCTAGCGGAGAACAATGAGCAGTTCTTC

D gene: NA
clone size: many
J gene: TRBJ2-7
V gene: TRBV12-3/TRBV12-4
CDR3 protein: CASSLGLSSYEQYF
CDR3 DNA: TGTGCCAGCAGTTTGGGACTCAGCTCCTACGAGCAGTACTTC

D gene: NA
clone size: NA
J gene: TRBJ2-1
V gene: TRBV4-3
CDR3 protein: CASSQGDRDSNEQFF
CDR3 DNA: TGCGCCAGCAGCCAAGGTGACCGGGACTCGAATGAGCAGTTCTTC

D gene: NA
clone size: few
J gene: TRBJ2-1
V gene: TRBV20-1
CDR3 protein: CSARLLLLGEQFF
CDR3 DNA: TGCAGTGCTAGATTGCTACTACTCGGGGAGCAGTTCTTC

D gene: NA
clone size: NA
J gene: TRBJ1-2
V gene: TRBV12-3/TRBV12-4
CDR3 protein: CASSLTGGAATF
CDR3 DNA: TGTGCCAGCAGTTTAACCGGGGGCGCAGCCACCTTC

D gene: NA
clone size: NA
J gene: TRBJ1-1
V gene: TRBV6-1
CDR3 protein: CASTRYTEAFF
CDR3 DNA: TGTGCCAGCACTCGTTACACTGAAGCTTTCTTT

D gene: TRBD2
clone size: NA
J gene: TRBJ2-7
V gene: TRBV3-1
CDR3 protein: CASSQVATGTSGSEQYF
CDR3 DNA: TGTGCCAGCAGCCAAGTAGCGACCGGGACTAGCGGGAGCGAGCAGTACTTC